What follows describes a single T cell receptor (beta chain). The antigen is unknown. The length of the CDR3 is 15 residues. Trimming took off 2 bases at V and 2 bases at J, with 10 bases between the two ends. Germline CDR1 and CDR2: MNHNS and SASEGT. The deep-level immunoSEQ assay was used. TCRdb's copy holds only in-frame clones and misses some; the assay was immunoSEQ multiplex PCR. The sample consists of roughly 2.5 million clones, about 92% of them appearing once. This specimen belongs to a study of shared clonotypes between healthy human individuals. Findings and limits, study-wide: Rarefaction analysis demonstrated incomplete sorted-subset sequencing notwithstanding large depth. Generally, estimated richness proved larger in naive subsets than it did in memory subsets.

The investigators split CD4+ cells into a CD45RA+ naive subset and a CD45RA-negative memory subset. The sequenced sample was naive CD4+ T cells sorted from blood. Subset given: CD45RA+ positively selected. The J gene is TRBJ1-3, the V gene TRBV6-1; D is unresolved. This TCR was recovered from a man in his late teens or twenties in good health. Here the CDR3 reads CASSENQSPGNTIYF. The CDR3 nucleotides are TGTGCCAGCAGTGAAAACCAGAGCCCTGGAAACACCATATATTTT.